Detailed here is one T cell receptor beta chain. The data were obtained in a study of blood T cell repertoires in COVID-19. Whole-study context: COVID-19 samples from acute and convalescent phases originated in the United States, Italy and Spain. The cDNA or gDNA used as material had been derived from T cells, B-cell-depleted T cells, or PBMCs.

Original processing methods: Reference gene primer amplification in the assay estimated nucleated cell counts. The method was immunoSEQ multiplex PCR; TCRdb's version includes in-frame clones alone and lacks a portion of them. V and J calls and clone size are as listed in that table; D and trimming were resolved from the DNA. The table shows about 330,000 clones, with over 80% occurring only once. A Seattle source enrolled patients during active infection and followed them longitudinally. Per the germline V gene, CDR1 is LGHNA and CDR2 is YSLEER. This CDR3 is 14 amino acids long. V shed 0 bases and J shed 0 bases, with 5 bases lying between them.

The clonotype originates from a man aged 25 to 40 with COVID-19, enrolled during active disease. Sequenced material: peripheral blood. This chain connects TRBV4-3 to TRBJ1-2; D is uncertain. The CDR3 is CASSQDNSNYGYTF. Written as DNA, the CDR3 is TGCGCCAGCAGCCAAGACAATTCTAACTATGGCTACACCTTC.